The 3 T cell receptor beta chains below come from one sample, sequenced in a study of blood T cell repertoires in COVID-19. The protocol was immunoSEQ multiplex PCR, while the TCRdb copy is restricted to in-frame clones and leaves out a portion. The sample records 150,000 or so clones, roughly 93% being singletons. Sequenced: peripheral blood. Receptors originate from a woman aged 45 to 65 with acute or convalescent COVID-19.

CDR3 bases: TGTGCCAGCAGCTTAAATGGGGGCTCCCCTTTCACTGAAGCTTTCTTT. Encoded protein: CASSLNGGSPFTEAFF. The J gene is TRBJ1-1, the V gene TRBV7-3; D possibly corresponds to TRBD1 (6 bases). CDR1 is SGHTA, CDR2 FQGTGA, per germline. CDR3 length: 16 residues. Trimming removed 1 base at V and 4 bases at J, with 16 bases between.

This clone was detected once. This sequence joins TRBV9 and TRBJ1-1; no clear D. V lost 3 bases to trimming and J lost 5 bases, with 8 bases between them. The length of the CDR3 is 12 residues. Germline assignment: CDR1 SGDLS and CDR2 YYNGEE. CDR3 in amino acids: CASSASGTEAFF. CDR3 nucleotide sequence: TGTGCCAGCAGCGCTAGCGGAACTGAAGCTTTCTTT.

The chain recombines TRBV3-1 (or the pseudogene TRBV3-2) with TRBJ2-2; 11 positions match TRBD2. The CDR3 totals 15 residues. The V gene end was trimmed by 5 bases and the J gene end by 5 bases; junction bases not matched to a gene: 4. The germline gives CDR1 LGHDT, CDR2 YNNKEL (reference sequence). The CDR3 spells CASSKTSGVTGELFF. DNA of the CDR3: TGTGCCAGCAGCAAGACTAGCGGGGTGACCGGGGAGCTGTTTTTT.